This T cell receptor beta chain derives from a study of T cell responses to AZD1222 COVID-19 vaccine. TCRdb's copy holds only in-frame clones and misses some; the assay was immunoSEQ multiplex PCR. The profile shows 90,000 to 120,000 clones, more than 75% of them singletons. This receptor was obtained from an adult in good health. The sample consisted of peripheral blood, taken on day 0 of AZD1222 vaccination.

The CDR3: CASSHQGISPLHF. CDR3 nucleotides: TGCGCCAGCAGCCACCAGGGTATTTCACCCCTCCACTTT. The V and J genes are TRBV4-3 and TRBJ1-6; weak D call: TRBD1 (5 bases). Germline CDR1 reads LGHNA; CDR2 reads YSLEER. The length of the CDR3 is 13 residues. Trimming left V 3 bases short and J 9 bases short, with 9 bases between.